The TCR beta chain under discussion was sequenced for a study of OX40 agonist ivuxolimab in advanced cancers. Study summary: Dose-escalation subjects each had hepatocellular carcinoma, melanoma, renal cell or head and neck cancer. Mean age approximately 66 years, range about 23 to 79; nearly 85% male.

With autoimmune disease history or systemic immunosuppression, patients were excluded. Clones were sequenced by immunoSEQ multiplex PCR, and TCRdb holds only the in-frame ones, with some missing. Here the sample spans about 63,000 clones, 60% to 80% being singletons. Trimming removed 4 bases at V and 2 bases at J, with 21 bases between. The V gene's germline CDR1 is SGHAT and CDR2 FQDESV (reference sequence). CDR3 length equals 17 residues. The chain uses TRBV11-1 and TRBJ2-7; perhaps TRBD1 as D (6 bases). Specimen: CD4+ or CD8+ T cells sorted from blood, collected in a trial of the OX40 agonist ivuxolimab. The receptor was derived from an adult with an advanced solid tumor such as melanoma, head and neck, liver or kidney cancer. The DNA of the CDR3 is TGTGCCAGCAGCTCGGCCGGGACACCCCGGGGAGCCTACGAGCAGTACTTC. The encoded protein is CASSSAGTPRGAYEQYF.